One sample yielded the 2 T cell receptor beta chains listed below, sequenced in a study of T cells after yellow fever vaccination. Using its own MiXCR run on the 5' RACE reads, TCRdb lists one record per CDR3 protein. The sample holds under 200,000 distinct CDR3 sequences, about 7% seen once. The material was CD4+ T cells sorted from PBMCs, obtained around 5 days after the first yellow fever vaccination. These receptors originate from a man in his late teens or twenties who received the YFV17D yellow fever vaccine.

This clonotype was picked up many times. V is TRBV5-1 and J is TRBJ1-1; tentatively, D is TRBD1 (5 bases). The CDR3 totals 13 residues. V lost 4 bases and J 4 bases, leaving 11 bases between the germline ends. Germline lookup yields CDR1 SGHRS and CDR2 YFSETQ. The CDR3 loop is CASSPGGITEAFF. The CDR3 nucleotides read TGCGCCAGCAGCCCCGGGGGTATCACTGAAGCTTTCTTT.

This clonotype has at least ten counts. The genes are TRBV5-1 and TRBJ1-6; D may be TRBD1 (6 bases). Germline loops: CDR1 SGHRS, CDR2 YFSETQ. The CDR3 runs 17 residues. With 4 bases removed from V and 13 bases from J, the gap between germline ends came to 27 bases. The CDR3 DNA reads TGCGCCAGCAGCGGGACTTTCACAGGGAAGGGGTTAAGTCCCCTCCACTTT. It yields the protein CASSGTFTGKGLSPLHF.